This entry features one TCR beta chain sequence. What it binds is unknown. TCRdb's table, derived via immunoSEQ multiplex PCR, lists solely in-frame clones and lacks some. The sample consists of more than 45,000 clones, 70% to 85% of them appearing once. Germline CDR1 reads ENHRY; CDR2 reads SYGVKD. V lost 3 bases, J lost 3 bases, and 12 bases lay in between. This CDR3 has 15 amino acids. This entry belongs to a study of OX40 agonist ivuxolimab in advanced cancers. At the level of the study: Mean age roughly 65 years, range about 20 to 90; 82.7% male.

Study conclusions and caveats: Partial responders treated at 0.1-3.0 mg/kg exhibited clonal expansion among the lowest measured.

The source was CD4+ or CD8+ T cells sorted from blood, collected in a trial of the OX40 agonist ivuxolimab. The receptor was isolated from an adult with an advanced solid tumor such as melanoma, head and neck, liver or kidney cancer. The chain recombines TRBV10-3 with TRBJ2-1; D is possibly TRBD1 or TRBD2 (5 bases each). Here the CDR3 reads CAISEAGTGYNEQFF. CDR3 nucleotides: TGTGCCATCAGTGAAGCAGGGACCGGCTACAATGAGCAGTTCTTC.